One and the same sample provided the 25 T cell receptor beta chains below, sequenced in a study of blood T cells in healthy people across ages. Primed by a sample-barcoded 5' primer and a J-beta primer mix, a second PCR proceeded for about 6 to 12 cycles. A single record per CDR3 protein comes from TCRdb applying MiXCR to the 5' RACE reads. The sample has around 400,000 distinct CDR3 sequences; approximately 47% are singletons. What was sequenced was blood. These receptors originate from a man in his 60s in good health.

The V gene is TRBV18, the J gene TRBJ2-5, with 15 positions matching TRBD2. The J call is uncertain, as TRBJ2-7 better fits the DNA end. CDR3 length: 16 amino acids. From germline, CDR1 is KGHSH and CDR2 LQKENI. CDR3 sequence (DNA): TGTGCCAGCTCACCACCGGGACTAGCGGGAGGAGTCGAGCAGTACTTC. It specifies CASSPPGLAGGVEQYF.

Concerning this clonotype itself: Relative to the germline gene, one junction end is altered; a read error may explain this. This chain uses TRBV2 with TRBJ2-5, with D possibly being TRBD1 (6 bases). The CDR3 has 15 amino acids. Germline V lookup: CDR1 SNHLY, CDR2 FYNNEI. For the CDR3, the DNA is TGTGTCAGCAGCCAACGTCTACAGGGTCCAGAGACCCAGTACTTC. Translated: CVSSQRLQGPETQYF.

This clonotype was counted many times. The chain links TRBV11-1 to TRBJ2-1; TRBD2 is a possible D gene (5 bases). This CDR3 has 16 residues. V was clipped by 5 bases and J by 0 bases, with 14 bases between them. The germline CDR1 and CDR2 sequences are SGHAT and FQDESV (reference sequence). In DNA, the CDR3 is TGTGCCAGCAGCCCCCTTGTGGGGAGCTCCTACAATGAGCAGTTCTTC. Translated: CASSPLVGSSYNEQFF. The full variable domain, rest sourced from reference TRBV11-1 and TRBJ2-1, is EAEVAQSPRYKITEKSQAVAFWCDPISGHATLYWYRQILGQGPELLVQFQDESVVDDSQLPKDRFSAERLKGVDSTLKIQPAELGDSAMYLCASSPLVGSSYNEQFFGPGTRLTVL.

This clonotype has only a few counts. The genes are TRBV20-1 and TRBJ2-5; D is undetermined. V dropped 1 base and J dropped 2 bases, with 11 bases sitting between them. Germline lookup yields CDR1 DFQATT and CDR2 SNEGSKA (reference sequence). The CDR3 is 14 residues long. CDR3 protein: CSARVVAQQETQYF. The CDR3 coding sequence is TGCAGTGCTAGAGTGGTTGCACAGCAAGAGACCCAGTACTTC.

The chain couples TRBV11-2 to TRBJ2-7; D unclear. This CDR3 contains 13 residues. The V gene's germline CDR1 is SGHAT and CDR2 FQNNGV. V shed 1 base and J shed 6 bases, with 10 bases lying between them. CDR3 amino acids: CASSLVGWSEQYF. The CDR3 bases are TGTGCCAGCAGCTTAGTCGGTTGGTCCGAGCAGTACTTC.

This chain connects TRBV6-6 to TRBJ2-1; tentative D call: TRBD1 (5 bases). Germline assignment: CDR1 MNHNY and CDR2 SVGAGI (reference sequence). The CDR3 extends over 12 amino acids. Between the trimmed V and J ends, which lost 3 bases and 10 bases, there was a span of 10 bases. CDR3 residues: CASSYRYREQFF. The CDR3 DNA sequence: TGTGCCAGCAGTTATCGGTACAGGGAGCAGTTCTTC.

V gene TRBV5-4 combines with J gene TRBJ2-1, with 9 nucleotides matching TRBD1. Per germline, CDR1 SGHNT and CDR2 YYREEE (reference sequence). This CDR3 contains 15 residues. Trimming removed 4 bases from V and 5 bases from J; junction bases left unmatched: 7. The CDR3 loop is CASSPRTGVDNEQFF. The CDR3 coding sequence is TGTGCCAGCAGCCCAAGGACAGGGGTTGACAATGAGCAGTTCTTC.

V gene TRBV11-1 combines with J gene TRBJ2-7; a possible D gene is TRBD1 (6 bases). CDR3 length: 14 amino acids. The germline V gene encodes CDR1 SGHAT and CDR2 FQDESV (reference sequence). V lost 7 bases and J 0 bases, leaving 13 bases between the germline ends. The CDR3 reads CASTDRTSSYEQYF. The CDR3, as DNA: TGTGCCAGCACTGACAGGACAAGCTCCTACGAGCAGTACTTC.

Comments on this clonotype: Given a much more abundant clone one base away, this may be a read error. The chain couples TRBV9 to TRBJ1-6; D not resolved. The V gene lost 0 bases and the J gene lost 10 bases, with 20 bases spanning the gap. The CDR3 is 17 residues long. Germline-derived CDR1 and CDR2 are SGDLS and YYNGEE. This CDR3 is CASSVDLHAGRNSPLHF. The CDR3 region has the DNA TGTGCCAGCAGCGTAGATTTGCATGCGGGCAGGAACTCACCCCTCCACTTT.

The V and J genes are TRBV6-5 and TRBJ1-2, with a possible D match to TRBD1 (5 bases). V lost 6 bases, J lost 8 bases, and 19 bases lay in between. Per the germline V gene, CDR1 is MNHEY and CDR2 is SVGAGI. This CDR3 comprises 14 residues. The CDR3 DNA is TGTGCCAGCAGCCGGGACGCAATAACGGTGGGCTACACCTTC. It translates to CASSRDAITVGYTF.

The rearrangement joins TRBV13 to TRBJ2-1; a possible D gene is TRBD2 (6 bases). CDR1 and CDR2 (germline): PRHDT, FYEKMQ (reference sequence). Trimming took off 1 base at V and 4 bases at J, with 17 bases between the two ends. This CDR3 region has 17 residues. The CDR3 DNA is TGTGCCAGCAGCTTAGAAGGGTACGGGAGAGGTTACAATGAGCAGTTCTTC. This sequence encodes CASSLEGYGRGYNEQFF.

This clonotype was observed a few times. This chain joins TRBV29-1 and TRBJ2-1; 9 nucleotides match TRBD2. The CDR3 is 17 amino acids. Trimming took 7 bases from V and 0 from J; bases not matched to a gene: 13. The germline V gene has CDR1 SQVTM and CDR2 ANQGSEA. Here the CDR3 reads CSAVGSSGTSSYNEQFF. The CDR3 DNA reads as TGCAGCGCCGTCGGGTCTAGCGGGACGAGCTCCTACAATGAGCAGTTCTTC.

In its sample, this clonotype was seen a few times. This CDR3 is CASRMGGDTDTQYF. The CDR3 region has the DNA TGCGCCAGCCGAATGGGAGGGGACACAGATACGCAGTATTTT. The J gene is TRBJ2-3, the V gene TRBV5-1, with 7 nucleotides matching TRBD2. The length of the CDR3 is 14 residues. Germline V CDR1 and CDR2: SGHRS, YFSETQ. After removal of 7 bases from V and 2 bases from J, the junction contained 7 bases not matched to a gene.

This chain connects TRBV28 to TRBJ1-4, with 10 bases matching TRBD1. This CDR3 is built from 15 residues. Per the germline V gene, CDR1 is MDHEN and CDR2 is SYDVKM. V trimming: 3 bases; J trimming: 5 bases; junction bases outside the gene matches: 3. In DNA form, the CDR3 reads TGTGCCAGCAGTTTCCAGGACAGGGGGAATGAAAAACTGTTTTTT. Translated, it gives CASSFQDRGNEKLFF.

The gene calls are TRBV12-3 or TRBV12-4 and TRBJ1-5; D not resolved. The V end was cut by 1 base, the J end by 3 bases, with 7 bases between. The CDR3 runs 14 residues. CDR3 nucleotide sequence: TGTGCCAGCAGTTTAGGGGTACCCAATCAGCCCCAGCATTTT. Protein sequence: CASSLGVPNQPQHF.

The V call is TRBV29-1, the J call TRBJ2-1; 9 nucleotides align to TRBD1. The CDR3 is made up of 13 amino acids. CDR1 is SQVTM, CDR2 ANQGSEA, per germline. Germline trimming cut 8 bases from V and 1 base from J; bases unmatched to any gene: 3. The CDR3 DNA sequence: TGCAGCTCCGGACAGGGGTCCTACAATGAGCAGTTCTTC. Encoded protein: CSSGQGSYNEQFF.

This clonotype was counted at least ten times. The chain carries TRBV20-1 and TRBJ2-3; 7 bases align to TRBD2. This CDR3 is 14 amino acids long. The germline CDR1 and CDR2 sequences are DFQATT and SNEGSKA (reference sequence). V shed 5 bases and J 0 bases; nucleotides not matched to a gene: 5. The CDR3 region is CSAGKRGSTDTQYF. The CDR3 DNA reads TGCAGTGCTGGAAAGCGGGGTAGCACAGATACGCAGTATTTT.

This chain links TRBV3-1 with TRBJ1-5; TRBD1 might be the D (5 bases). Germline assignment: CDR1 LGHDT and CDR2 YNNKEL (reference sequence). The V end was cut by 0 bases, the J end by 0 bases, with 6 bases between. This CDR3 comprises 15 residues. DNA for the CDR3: TGTGCCAGCAGCCAAGAAGGGGTTAGCAATCAGCCCCAGCATTTT. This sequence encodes CASSQEGVSNQPQHF.

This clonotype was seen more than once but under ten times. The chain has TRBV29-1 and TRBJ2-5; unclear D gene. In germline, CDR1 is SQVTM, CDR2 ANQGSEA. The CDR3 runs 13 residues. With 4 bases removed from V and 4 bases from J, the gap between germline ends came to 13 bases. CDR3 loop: CSVVGSPGETQYF. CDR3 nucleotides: TGCAGCGTTGTAGGGTCTCCGGGAGAGACCCAGTACTTC.

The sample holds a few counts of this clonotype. For the CDR3, the DNA is TGCAGTGCTAGAGGGAGCTGGTATGAAGCTTTCTTT. This codes for CSARGSWYEAFF. The chain is built from TRBV20-1 and TRBJ1-1; D not resolved. This CDR3 contains 12 residues. V was cut by 1 base and J by 7 bases, with 10 bases left in between. Per germline, CDR1 DFQATT and CDR2 SNEGSKA (reference sequence).

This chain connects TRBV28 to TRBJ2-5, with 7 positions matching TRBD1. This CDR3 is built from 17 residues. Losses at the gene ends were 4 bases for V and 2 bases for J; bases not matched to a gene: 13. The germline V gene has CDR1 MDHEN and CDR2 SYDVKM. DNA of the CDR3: TGTGCCAGCAGTTCCCCTAGACAGGGATTTATACAAGAGACCCAGTACTTC. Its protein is CASSSPRQGFIQETQYF.

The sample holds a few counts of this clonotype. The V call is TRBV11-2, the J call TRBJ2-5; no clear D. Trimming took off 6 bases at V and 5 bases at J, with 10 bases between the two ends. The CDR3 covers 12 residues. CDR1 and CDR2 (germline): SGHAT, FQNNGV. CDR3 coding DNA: TGTGCCAGCAGTCCCCAGAGGGAGACCCAGTACTTC. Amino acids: CASSPQRETQYF.

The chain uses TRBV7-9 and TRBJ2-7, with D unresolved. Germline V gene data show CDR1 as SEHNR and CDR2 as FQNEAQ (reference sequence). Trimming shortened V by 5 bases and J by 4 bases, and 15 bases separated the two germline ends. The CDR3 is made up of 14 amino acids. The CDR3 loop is CASSNARLGYEQYF. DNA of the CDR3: TGTGCCAGCAGCAACGCCCGGTTGGGGTACGAGCAGTACTTC.

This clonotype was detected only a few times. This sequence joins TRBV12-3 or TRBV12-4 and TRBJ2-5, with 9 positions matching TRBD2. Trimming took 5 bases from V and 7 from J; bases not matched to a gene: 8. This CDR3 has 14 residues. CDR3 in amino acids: CASSPTGSGGTQYF. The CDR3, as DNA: TGTGCCAGCAGTCCCACCGGTAGCGGGGGGACCCAGTACTTC.

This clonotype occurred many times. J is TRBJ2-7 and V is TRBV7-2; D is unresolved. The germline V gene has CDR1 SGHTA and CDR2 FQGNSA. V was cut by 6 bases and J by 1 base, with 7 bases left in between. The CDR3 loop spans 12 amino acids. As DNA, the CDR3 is TGTGCCAGCAGTCCCACTTCCTACGAGCAGTACTTC. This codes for CASSPTSYEQYF.